The clone carrying this TCR beta chain appeared many times. Its target is not known. Samples came from axillary lymph nodes draining the breast cancer. Germline CDR1 DFQATT, CDR2 SNEGSKA (reference sequence). This CDR3 has 14 amino acids. With V trimmed by 5 bases and J by 8 bases, 10 bases remained unmatched. This entry belongs to a study of breast tumors, draining lymph nodes, adjacent tissues. One entry per CDR3 protein results from TCRdb running MiXCR on the multiplex PCR reads. The sample has over 100,000 distinct CDR3 sequences, about a fifth seen once. Regarding the study as a whole: Tumor TCR diversity was below lymph nodes but above nontumor tissue. Data only fit, rather than demonstrated, lymph node origin of most tumor T cells. Data fit most tumor T cells coming from lymph node, expanding in tumor.

This rearrangement joins TRBV20-1 to TRBJ2-2; the match to TRBD2 covers 8 bases. Sequencing was performed on axillary lymph node tissue. This TCR derives from a female donor with breast cancer. Some clones in this sample may be carry-over from other donors' samples. CDR3 protein: CSALYGRVAGELFF. The CDR3, as DNA: TGCAGTGCTCTTTACGGGAGGGTTGCGGGGGAGCTGTTTTTT.